This TCR beta chain was found in a study of human T cells and chemical hapten exposure. Time point noted: pre-sensitization, week 0. Treatment given: therapeutic diphenylcyclopropenone sensitization with weekly scalp DPC. Total RNA was isolated from whole blood that had not been fractionated. V was clipped by 6 bases and J by 0 bases, with 12 bases between them. Germline V gene data show CDR1 as SNHLY and CDR2 as FYNNEI. There are 14 residues in the CDR3. The table lists this clonotype with a few counts. Original data processing: TCR counts had a median of 95,638 per sample and spanned about 23,224 to 750,000. TCRdb re-called the RACE reads with MiXCR, one entry per CDR3 protein. The V and J calls here are based on TCRdb, not the publication. This table holds more than 250,000 distinct CDR3 sequences, around 9.3% found once.

This receptor was identified in a woman aged 40 to 49 with alopecia areata. Some clones in this sample may be carry-over from other donors' samples. The V gene is TRBV2, the J gene TRBJ2-7; a possible D gene is TRBD2 (6 bases). The material sequenced was whole blood, taken in connection with sensitization to the hapten diphenylcyclopropenone (DPC). The CDR3 DNA reads as TGTGCCAGCAGACCCCGGGACTCCTCCTACGAGCAGTACTTC. This sequence encodes CASRPRDSSYEQYF.